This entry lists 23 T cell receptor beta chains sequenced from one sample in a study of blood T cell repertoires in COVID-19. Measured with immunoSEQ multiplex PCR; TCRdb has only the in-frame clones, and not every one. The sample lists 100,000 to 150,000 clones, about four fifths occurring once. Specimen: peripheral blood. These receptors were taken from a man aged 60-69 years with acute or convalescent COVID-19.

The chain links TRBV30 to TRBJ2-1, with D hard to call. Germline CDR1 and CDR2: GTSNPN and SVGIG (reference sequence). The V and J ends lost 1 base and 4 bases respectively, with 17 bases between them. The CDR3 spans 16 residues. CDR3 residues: CAWSGVGDLSYNEQFF. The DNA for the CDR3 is TGTGCCTGGAGTGGGGTCGGAGACTTGAGTTACAATGAGCAGTTCTTC. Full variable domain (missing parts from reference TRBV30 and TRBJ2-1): SQTIHQWPATLVQPVGSPLSLECTVEGTSNPNLYWYRQAAGRGLQLLFYSVGIGQISSEVPQNLSASRPQDRQFILSSKKLLLSDSGFYLCAWSGVGDLSYNEQFFGPGTRLTVL.

CDR3 nucleotide sequence: TGTGCCAGCAGCTTGGGTCAGCGGGAGGGCACAGATACGCAGTATTTT. This sequence encodes CASSLGQREGTDTQYF. The chain links TRBV5-4 to TRBJ2-3, with TRBD2 matching over 9 bases. CDR3 size: 16 residues. J gave up 1 base and V 0 bases, and 3 bases lay outside the gene matches. Germline-derived CDR1 and CDR2 are SGHNT and YYREEE (reference sequence).

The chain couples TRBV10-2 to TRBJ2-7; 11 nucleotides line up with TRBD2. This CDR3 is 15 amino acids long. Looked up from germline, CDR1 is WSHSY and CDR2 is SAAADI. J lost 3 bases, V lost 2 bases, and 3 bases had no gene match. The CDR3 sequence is CASSERGTSGYEQYF. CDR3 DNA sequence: TGCGCCAGCAGTGAGAGAGGGACTAGCGGCTACGAGCAGTACTTC.

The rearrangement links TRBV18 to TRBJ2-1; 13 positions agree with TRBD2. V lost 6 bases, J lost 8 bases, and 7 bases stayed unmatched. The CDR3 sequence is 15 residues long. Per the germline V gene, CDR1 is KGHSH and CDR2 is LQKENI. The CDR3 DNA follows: TGTGCCAGCTCGGACACTAGCGGGGGGGCCTATGAGCAGTTCTTC. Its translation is CASSDTSGGAYEQFF.

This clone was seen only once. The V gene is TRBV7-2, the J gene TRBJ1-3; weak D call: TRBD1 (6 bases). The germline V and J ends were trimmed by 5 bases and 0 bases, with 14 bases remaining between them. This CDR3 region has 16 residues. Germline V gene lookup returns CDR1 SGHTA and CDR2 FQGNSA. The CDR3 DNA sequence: TGTGCCAGCAGCGGACGTGACAGGCCCTCTGGAAACACCATATATTTT. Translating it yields CASSGRDRPSGNTIYF.

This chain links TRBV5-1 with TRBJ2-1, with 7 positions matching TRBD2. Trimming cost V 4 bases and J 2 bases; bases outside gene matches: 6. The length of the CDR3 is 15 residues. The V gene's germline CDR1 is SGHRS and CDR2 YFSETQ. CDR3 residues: CASSITSVAYNEQFF. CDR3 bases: TGCGCCAGCAGCATTACTAGCGTGGCCTACAATGAGCAGTTCTTC.

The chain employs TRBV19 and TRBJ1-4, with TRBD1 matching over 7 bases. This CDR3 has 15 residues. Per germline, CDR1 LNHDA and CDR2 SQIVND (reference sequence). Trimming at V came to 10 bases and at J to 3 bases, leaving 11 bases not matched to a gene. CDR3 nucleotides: TGTGCCACCTCGGGTTCCGGGACAGCTAATGAAAAACTGTTTTTT. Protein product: CATSGSGTANEKLFF.

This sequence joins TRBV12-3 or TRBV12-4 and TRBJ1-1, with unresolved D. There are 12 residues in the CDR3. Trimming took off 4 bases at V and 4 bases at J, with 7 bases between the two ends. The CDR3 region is CASSSIFTEAFF. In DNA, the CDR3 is TGTGCCAGCAGTTCTATCTTCACTGAAGCTTTCTTT.

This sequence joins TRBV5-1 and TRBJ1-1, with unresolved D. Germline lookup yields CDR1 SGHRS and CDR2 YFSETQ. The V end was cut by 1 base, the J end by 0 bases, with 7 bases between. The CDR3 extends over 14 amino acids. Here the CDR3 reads CASSLNTLNTEAFF. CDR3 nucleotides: TGCGCCAGCAGCTTGAACACCCTGAACACTGAAGCTTTCTTT.

The DNA of the CDR3 is TGCGCCAGCAGCATGACATTAAGGAACACTGAAGCTTTCTTT. Translated: CASSMTLRNTEAFF. The rearrangement joins TRBV5-1 to TRBJ1-1; D uncertain. The V end lost 4 bases, the J end lost 1 base, and 11 bases lay between the germline ends. The CDR3 has 14 residues. CDR1 and CDR2 from the germline V gene are SGHRS and YFSETQ.

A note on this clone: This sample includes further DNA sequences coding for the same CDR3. The CDR3 sequence is CASSLARGLSGYTF. The CDR3 DNA reads as TGTGCCAGCAGCTTAGCGCGAGGGTTAAGTGGCTACACCTTC. V gene TRBV11-1 combines with J gene TRBJ1-2, with D unresolved. CDR1 SGHAT and CDR2 FQDESV come from the germline V gene (reference sequence). Trimming left V 0 bases short and J 7 bases short, with 12 bases between. The CDR3 totals 14 residues. The whole variable domain, filled in from reference TRBV11-1 and TRBJ1-2, reads EAEVAQSPRYKITEKSQAVAFWCDPISGHATLYWYRQILGQGPELLVQFQDESVVDDSQLPKDRFSAERLKGVDSTLKIQPAELGDSAMYLCASSLARGLSGYTFGSGTRLTVV.

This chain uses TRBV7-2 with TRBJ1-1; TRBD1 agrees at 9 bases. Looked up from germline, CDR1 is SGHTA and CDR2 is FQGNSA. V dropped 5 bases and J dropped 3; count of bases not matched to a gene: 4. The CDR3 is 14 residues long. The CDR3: CASSRGTGYTEAFF. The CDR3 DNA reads TGTGCCAGCAGCCGTGGGACAGGGTACACTGAAGCTTTCTTT.

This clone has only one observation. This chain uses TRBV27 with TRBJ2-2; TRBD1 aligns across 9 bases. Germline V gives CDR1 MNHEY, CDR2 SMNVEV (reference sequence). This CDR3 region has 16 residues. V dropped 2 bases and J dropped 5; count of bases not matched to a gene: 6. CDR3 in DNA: TGTGCCAGCAGTTTACGGGACAGGGTTGGGACCGGGGAGCTGTTTTTT. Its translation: CASSLRDRVGTGELFF.

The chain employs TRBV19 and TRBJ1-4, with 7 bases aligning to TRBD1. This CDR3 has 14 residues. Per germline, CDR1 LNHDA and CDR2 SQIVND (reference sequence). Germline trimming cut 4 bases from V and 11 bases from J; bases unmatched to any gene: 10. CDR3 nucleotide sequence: TGTGCCAGTAGTACCCTCCTCCAGGGGGACAAACTGTTTTTT. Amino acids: CASSTLLQGDKLFF.

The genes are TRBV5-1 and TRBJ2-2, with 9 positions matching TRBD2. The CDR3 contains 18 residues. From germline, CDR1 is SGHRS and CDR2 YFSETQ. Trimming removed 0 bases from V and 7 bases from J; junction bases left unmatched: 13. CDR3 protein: CASSLGSSGIKYSGELFF. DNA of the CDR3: TGCGCCAGCAGCTTGGGGTCTAGCGGGATAAAGTACAGCGGGGAGCTGTTTTTT.

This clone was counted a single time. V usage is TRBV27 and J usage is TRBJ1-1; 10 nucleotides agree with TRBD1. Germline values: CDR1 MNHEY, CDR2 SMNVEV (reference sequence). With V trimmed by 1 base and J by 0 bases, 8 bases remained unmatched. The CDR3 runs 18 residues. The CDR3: CASSLYGTGDVLNTEAFF. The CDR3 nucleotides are TGTGCCAGCAGTTTATATGGGACAGGGGACGTGTTGAACACTGAAGCTTTCTTT.

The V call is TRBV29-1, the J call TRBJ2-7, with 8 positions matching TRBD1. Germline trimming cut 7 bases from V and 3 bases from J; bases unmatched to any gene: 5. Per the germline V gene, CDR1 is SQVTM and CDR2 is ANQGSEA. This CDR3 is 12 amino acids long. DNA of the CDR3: TGCAGCGCAGGACAGGGAGACTACGAGCAGTACTTC. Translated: CSAGQGDYEQYF.

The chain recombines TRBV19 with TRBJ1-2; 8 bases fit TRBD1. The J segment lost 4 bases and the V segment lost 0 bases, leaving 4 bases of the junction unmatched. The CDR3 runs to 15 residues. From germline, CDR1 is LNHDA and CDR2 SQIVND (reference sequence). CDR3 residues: CASSIDSTGGYGYTF. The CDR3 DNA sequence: TGTGCCAGTAGTATAGATTCTACAGGGGGCTATGGCTACACCTTC.

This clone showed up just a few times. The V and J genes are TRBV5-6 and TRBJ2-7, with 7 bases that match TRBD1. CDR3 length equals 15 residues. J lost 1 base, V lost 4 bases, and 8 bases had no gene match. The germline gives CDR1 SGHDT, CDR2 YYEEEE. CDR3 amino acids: CASSAYRGSSYEQYF. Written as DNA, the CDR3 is TGTGCCAGCAGCGCGTACAGGGGTTCATCCTACGAGCAGTACTTC.

In DNA form, the CDR3 reads TGTGCCATCAGTGATTCTCCAGGGAACACTGAAGCTTTCTTT. Its translation is CAISDSPGNTEAFF. The chain employs TRBV10-3 and TRBJ1-1; no clear D. Trimming took off 3 bases at V and 1 base at J, with 9 bases between the two ends. CDR1 is ENHRY, CDR2 SYGVKD, per germline. The CDR3 totals 14 residues.

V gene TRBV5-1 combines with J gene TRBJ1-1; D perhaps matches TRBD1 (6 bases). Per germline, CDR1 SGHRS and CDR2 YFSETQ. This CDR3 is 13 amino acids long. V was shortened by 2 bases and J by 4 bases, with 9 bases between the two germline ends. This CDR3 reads CASSFQGFTEAFF. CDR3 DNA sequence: TGCGCCAGCAGCTTTCAGGGGTTCACTGAAGCTTTCTTT.

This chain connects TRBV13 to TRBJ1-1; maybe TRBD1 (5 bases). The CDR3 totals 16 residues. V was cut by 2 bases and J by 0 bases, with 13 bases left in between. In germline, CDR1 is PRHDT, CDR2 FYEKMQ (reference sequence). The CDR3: CASSLLTGRMNTEAFF. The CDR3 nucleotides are TGTGCCAGCAGCTTATTAACAGGACGTATGAACACTGAAGCTTTCTTT.

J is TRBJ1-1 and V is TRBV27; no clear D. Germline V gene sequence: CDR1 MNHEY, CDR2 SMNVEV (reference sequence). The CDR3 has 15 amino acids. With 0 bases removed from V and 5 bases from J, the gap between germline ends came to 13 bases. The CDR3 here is CASSLSVPLGTEAFF. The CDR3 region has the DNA TGTGCCAGCAGTTTATCGGTCCCCCTCGGGACTGAAGCTTTCTTT.